This T cell receptor beta chain was captured in a study of OX40 agonist ivuxolimab in advanced cancers. Study-wide background: Those enrolled were approximately 83% male, with a mean age of approximately 60 years and ages from roughly 23 to 80.

Using immunoSEQ multiplex PCR, the repertoire was profiled, and TCRdb retains in-frame clones only, with some absent. This sample has 57,000 or so clones, with less than 90% found just once. Study-wide results and limits: In general, CD8+ T cells held more expanded clones than CD4+ did, on average.

V was trimmed by 3 bases and J by 2 bases, leaving 13 bases between them. The CDR3 is 15 residues long. Germline-derived CDR1 and CDR2 are SGHNT and YYREEE (reference sequence). Details on this clone: What it binds is unknown.

J is TRBJ2-3 and V is TRBV5-4, with D possibly being TRBD1 (6 bases). The sequence was obtained from an adult with an advanced solid tumor such as melanoma, head and neck, liver or kidney cancer. Sequenced material: CD4+ or CD8+ T cells sorted from blood, taken in a trial of the OX40 agonist ivuxolimab. The CDR3 spells CASSSTGMATDTQYF. In DNA form, the CDR3 reads TGTGCCAGCAGCTCCACAGGGATGGCCACAGATACGCAGTATTTT.